The T cell receptor beta chain described here comes from a study of blood T cell repertoires in COVID-19. Between the trimmed V and J ends, which lost 0 bases and 5 bases, there was a span of 12 bases. Germline CDR1 and CDR2: SGHRS and YFSETQ. The length of the CDR3 is 14 residues. Using immunoSEQ multiplex PCR, the repertoire was profiled, and TCRdb retains in-frame clones only, with some absent. The table includes 100,000 or so clones, about 81% detected once. Sequencing was done on a sample of peripheral blood. The J gene is TRBJ2-7, the V gene TRBV5-1, with D possibly being TRBD1 (5 bases). This receptor was obtained from a human donor in a cohort sampled during active COVID-19. The CDR3 DNA follows: TGCGCCAGCAGCTTGGACGGGCTGGACAACGAGCAGTACTTC. Translated: CASSLDGLDNEQYF.